This record looks at one TCR beta chain sequence and its context. What it recognizes is unknown. The CDR3 covers 16 residues. Trimming at V came to 6 bases and at J to 6 bases, leaving 11 bases not matched to a gene. This sample is drawn from a study of T cells in Graves' hyperthyroidism and ophthalmopathy. The CDR3 regions of TCR beta were amplified from RNA transcripts. The HTBI primer set drove a first-round RT-PCR of the TCR CDR3. TCRdb recomputed calls from the multiplex PCR reads with MiXCR, one row per CDR3 protein. Of fewer than 450,000 distinct CDR3 sequences in the sample, roughly 15% are singletons; the top ten hold approximately 33%. General study findings and limits: Blood samples included most of the expanded thyroid clonotypes exceeding 0.001. The model's output predicted ophthalmopathy at a median of roughly 6.9 months prior to onset.

Sequenced: blood. The rearrangement uses TRBV12-3 or TRBV12-4 and TRBJ2-2; 9 bases are a match to TRBD1. The sequence derives from a woman in her twenties or thirties with Graves' hyperthyroidism that later progressed to Graves' ophthalmopathy. CDR3 amino acids: CASRRTGGAGAGELFF. In DNA form, the CDR3 reads TGTGCCAGCAGACGCACAGGGGGCGCTGGGGCCGGGGAGCTGTTTTTT.